The 8 T cell receptor beta chains below all came from one sample that was sequenced in a study of T cell changes during pregnancy in multiple sclerosis. The data were produced by immunoSEQ multiplex PCR, yet TCRdb's version contains in-frame clones alone and is incomplete. The sample carries around 62,000 clones, nearly 90% recorded once. This specimen consisted of peripheral blood, obtained in the first trimester of pregnancy. These receptors all stem from a female donor with multiple sclerosis, enrolled in a pregnancy study.

The rearrangement uses TRBV30 and TRBJ1-2; 8 bases align to TRBD1. The V gene end was trimmed by 0 bases and the J gene end by 7 bases; junction bases not matched to a gene: 7. The CDR3 is 14 residues long. Germline V lookup: CDR1 GTSNPN, CDR2 SVGIG (reference sequence). CDR3 DNA: TGTGCCTGGAGTGTCCGGGACAGGTGGTTTGGCTACACCTTC. Residues: CAWSVRDRWFGYTF.

The chain has TRBV27 and TRBJ2-2, with D perhaps matching TRBD1 (6 bases). The CDR3 has 17 residues. Germline V lookup: CDR1 MNHEY, CDR2 SMNVEV (reference sequence). With 1 base removed from V and 6 bases from J, the gap between germline ends came to 18 bases. CDR3 DNA: TGTGCCAGCAGTTTATGGGTAGGGGGTGGTGTTGCCGGGGAGCTGTTTTTT. It yields the protein CASSLWVGGGVAGELFF.

The V gene is TRBV7-6, the J gene TRBJ1-3; D unresolved. The CDR3 length is 14 residues. Germline-derived CDR1 and CDR2 are SGHVS and FNYEAQ. Trimming cost V 5 bases and J 6 bases, with 14 bases left between them. The CDR3 spells CASSPVSGVNTIYF. The CDR3 nucleotides are TGTGCCAGCAGCCCCGTTTCGGGAGTAAACACCATATATTTT. The full variable domain, in which reference TRBV7-6 and TRBJ1-3 provide the parts outside the CDR3, is GAGVSQSPRYKVTKRGQDVALRCDPISGHVSLYWYRQALGQGPEFLTYFNYEAQQDKSGLPNDRFSAERPEGSISTLTIQRTEQRDSAMYRCASSPVSGVNTIYFGEGSWLTVV.

The chain couples TRBV7-2 to TRBJ2-3, with 13 bases lining up with TRBD2. V was pared by 5 bases and J by 4 bases, with 9 bases of the junction left unmatched. CDR3 length: 17 amino acids. Germline loops: CDR1 SGHTA, CDR2 FQGNSA. The CDR3 here is CASSPTLLAGGADTQYF. CDR3 DNA: TGTGCCAGCAGCCCGACCTTACTAGCGGGGGGGGCAGATACGCAGTATTTT. Full variable domain (remainder filled in from reference TRBV7-2 and TRBJ2-3): GAGVSQSPSNKVTEKGKDVELRCDPISGHTALYWYRQSLGQGLEFLIYFQGNSAPDKSGLPSDRFSAERTGGSVSTLTIQRTQQEDSAVYLCASSPTLLAGGADTQYFGPGTRLTVL.

The chain joins TRBV6-5 to TRBJ1-2, with 8 bases fitting TRBD1. The junction had 9 bases not matched to a gene; V was cut back by 4 bases and J by 8 bases. Germline CDR1 and CDR2: MNHEY and SVGAGI. This CDR3 contains 14 residues. The CDR3, as DNA: TGTGCCAGCAGTTCTCCGGACAGGGTCGCGGGCTACACCTTC. Amino acids: CASSSPDRVAGYTF.

CDR3 sequence: CASTLQIAGEQFF. The DNA of the CDR3 is TGTGCCAGCACCCTCCAAATTGCGGGGGAGCAGTTCTTC. V gene TRBV7-3 combines with J gene TRBJ2-1; D might be TRBD2 (6 bases). The CDR3 consists of 13 residues. V lost 7 bases and J 10 bases, leaving 17 bases between the germline ends. From germline, CDR1 is SGHTA and CDR2 FQGTGA.

CDR3 in amino acids: CASSLQGQGATEAFF. CDR3 sequence (DNA): TGCGCCAGCAGCTTGCAAGGACAGGGGGCCACTGAAGCTTTCTTT. This chain uses TRBV5-1 with TRBJ1-1; 11 nucleotides line up with TRBD1. The CDR3 runs 15 residues. V dropped 1 base and J dropped 4; count of bases not matched to a gene: 3. The V gene's germline CDR1 is SGHRS and CDR2 YFSETQ.

This chain links TRBV30 with TRBJ1-1; tentative D call: TRBD1 (5 bases). Germline V gene sequence: CDR1 GTSNPN, CDR2 SVGIG (reference sequence). Trimming shortened V by 3 bases and J by 4 bases, and 15 bases separated the two germline ends. CDR3 size: 14 residues. The CDR3 is CAWSIGGAGTEAFF. The CDR3 coding sequence is TGTGCCTGGAGCATAGGAGGGGCAGGCACTGAAGCTTTCTTT. The full variable domain, with the rest looked up from reference TRBV30 and TRBJ1-1, is SQTIHQWPATLVQPVGSPLSLECTVEGTSNPNLYWYRQAAGRGLQLLFYSVGIGQISSEVPQNLSASRPQDRQFILSSKKLLLSDSGFYLCAWSIGGAGTEAFFGQGTRLTVV.